One sample yielded the 3 T cell receptor beta chains listed below, sequenced in a study of shared clonotypes between healthy human individuals. In the naive CD8 group, cells lacked CD45RO and were positively selected for CCR7, so terminally differentiated effector memory CD45RA+ cells were left out. Repertoires were generated with immunoSEQ multiplex PCR, while TCRdb's copy carries only in-frame clones and drops some. The sample consists of some 2.1 million clones, about 95% of them appearing once. Material: naive CD8+ T cells sorted from blood. The source of these receptors is a young man in good health.

Concerning this clone: This sample also contains other DNA sequences that code for the same CDR3. The genes are TRBV7-9 and TRBJ1-2, with a possible D match to TRBD1 (5 bases). The germline V and J ends were trimmed by 1 base and 8 bases, with 11 bases remaining between them. The CDR3 is 13 residues long. Germline V gene data show CDR1 as SEHNR and CDR2 as FQNEAQ (reference sequence). The CDR3 DNA sequence: TGTGCCAGCAGCTTAGGCCAGGGCAAAGGCTACACCTTC. Its translation: CASSLGQGKGYTF.

This clone was seen once. The chain employs TRBV29-1 and TRBJ1-4; D is possibly TRBD1 (6 bases). The CDR3 has 13 amino acids. With 7 bases removed from V and 3 bases from J, the gap between germline ends came to 12 bases. Germline values: CDR1 SQVTM, CDR2 ANQGSEA. CDR3 in amino acids: CSASGDPNEKLFF. In DNA, the CDR3 is TGCAGCGCCTCAGGGGATCCTAATGAAAAACTGTTTTTT.

The chain is built from TRBV6-1 and TRBJ2-7; no firm D call. The CDR3 is 12 amino acids. V lost 6 bases and J lost 6, with 12 bases in between. The V gene's germline CDR1 is MNHNS and CDR2 SASEGT. CDR3: CASSSGWGEQYF. The DNA of the CDR3 is TGTGCCAGCAGCTCCGGGTGGGGCGAGCAGTACTTC.